The clone carrying this T cell receptor beta chain showed up just once. Produced via immunoSEQ multiplex PCR; TCRdb's table is partial and in-frame only. The sample lists some 140,000 clones; 75% to 90% were seen once. The data stem from a study of cytomegalovirus exposure and HLA in healthy donors. The CDR3 has 15 amino acids. Deletions cut 5 bases from V and 0 bases from J, with 14 bases between. Germline assignment: CDR1 MNHEY and CDR2 SMNVEV (reference sequence). Input material: PBMCs. The receptor's source is a man younger than 35 in good health and CMV-seropositive. The V and J genes are TRBV27 and TRBJ2-7; maybe TRBD2 (5 bases). The CDR3: CASSPRRRSSYEQYF. The CDR3 nucleotides are TGTGCCAGCAGTCCTCGACGGAGGAGCTCCTACGAGCAGTACTTC.